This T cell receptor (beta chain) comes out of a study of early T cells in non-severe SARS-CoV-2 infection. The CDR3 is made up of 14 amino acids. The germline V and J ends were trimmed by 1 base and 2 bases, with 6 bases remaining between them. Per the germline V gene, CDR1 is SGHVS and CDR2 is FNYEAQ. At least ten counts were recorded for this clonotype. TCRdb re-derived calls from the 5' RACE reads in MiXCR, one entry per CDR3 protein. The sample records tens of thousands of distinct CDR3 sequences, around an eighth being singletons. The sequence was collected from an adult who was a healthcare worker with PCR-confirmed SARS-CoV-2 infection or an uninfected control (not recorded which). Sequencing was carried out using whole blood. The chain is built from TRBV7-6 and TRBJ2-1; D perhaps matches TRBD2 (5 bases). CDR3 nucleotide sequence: TGTGCCAGCAGCTTAGGAGCGGCCTACAATGAGCAGTTCTTC. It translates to CASSLGAAYNEQFF.